These 31 T cell receptor beta chains share one sample of origin, sequenced in a study of blood T cell repertoires in COVID-19. Profiling relied on immunoSEQ multiplex PCR, and the TCRdb table lists in-frame clones only, not all of them. The sample includes under 250,000 clones, 86% of them seen just once. The specimen was peripheral blood. The origin of the receptors is a man in his fifties or sixties with COVID-19, enrolled during active disease.

The chain uses TRBV25-1 and TRBJ1-2; D is perhaps TRBD1 (5 bases). The CDR3 length is 12 residues. Trimming stripped 7 bases from V and 6 bases from J, with 12 bases between. The germline gives CDR1 MGHDK, CDR2 SYGVNS. This CDR3 reads CASKGGTHGYTF. As DNA, the CDR3 is TGTGCCAGCAAGGGAGGGACCCATGGCTACACCTTC.

The V gene is TRBV19, the J gene TRBJ1-1; 8 positions match TRBD1. The CDR3 spans 13 residues. Germline V gene lookup returns CDR1 LNHDA and CDR2 SQIVND (reference sequence). The trim removed 8 bases at V and 1 base at J, leaving 3 bases unmatched. The chain's CDR3 is CASGTGGNTEAFF. The CDR3 nucleotides read TGTGCCAGTGGGACAGGTGGGAACACTGAAGCTTTCTTT. The whole variable domain, filled in from reference TRBV19 and TRBJ1-1, reads DGGITQSPKYLFRKEGQNVTLSCEQNLNHDAMYWYRQDPGQGLRLIYYSQIVNDFQKGDIAEGYSVSREKKESFPLTVTSAQKNPTAFYLCASGTGGNTEAFFGQGTRLTVV.

This clone was seen more than once but under ten times. CDR3 residues: CASKSGDKNTEAFF. Written as DNA, the CDR3 is TGTGCCAGCAAGTCAGGGGACAAGAACACTGAAGCTTTCTTT. The chain combines TRBV27 with TRBJ1-1; perhaps TRBD1 as D (6 bases). Trimming took 7 bases from V and 1 from J, leaving 13 bases between them. Germline loops: CDR1 MNHEY, CDR2 SMNVEV (reference sequence). The CDR3 sequence is 14 residues long.

The chain recombines TRBV5-1 with TRBJ2-7; perhaps TRBD1 as D (7 bases). The germline gives CDR1 SGHRS, CDR2 YFSETQ. The CDR3 runs 14 residues. Deletions cut 2 bases from V and 6 bases from J, with 15 bases between. CDR3 protein: CASSLHRQGGEQYF. The CDR3 region has the DNA TGCGCCAGCAGCTTACACCGACAGGGAGGCGAGCAGTACTTC.

This chain uses TRBV5-6 with TRBJ1-6; 10 positions match TRBD1. The V and J ends lost 4 bases and 10 bases, in that order; junction bases with no gene match: 20. CDR3 length equals 19 residues. CDR1 and CDR2 (germline): SGHDT, YYEEEE. The CDR3 bases are TGTGCCAGCAGCCCCCTCGTGACAGGGGGCGCGATGTTCGAGTCACCCCTCCACTTT. This sequence encodes CASSPLVTGGAMFESPLHF.

The rearrangement links TRBV11-3 to TRBJ1-1; no firm D call. The CDR3 consists of 13 residues. Trimming left V 0 bases short and J 5 bases short, with 7 bases between. In germline, CDR1 is SGHNT, CDR2 YENEEA. CDR3 in DNA: TGTGCCAGCAGCTTAGACCGGAGGACTGAAGCTTTCTTT. This sequence encodes CASSLDRRTEAFF.

This chain joins TRBV5-1 and TRBJ2-4, with TRBD1 matching over 8 bases. Germline assignment: CDR1 SGHRS and CDR2 YFSETQ. CDR3 length: 16 amino acids. V was pared by 0 bases and J by 8 bases, with 10 bases of the junction left unmatched. The CDR3 DNA reads as TGCGCCAGCAGCTTGGCGTTAGGACAGGGTGCAGACATTCAGTACTTC. As protein: CASSLALGQGADIQYF.

The chain has TRBV9 and TRBJ2-4, with 7 bases matching TRBD2. Losses at the gene ends were 0 bases for V and 3 bases for J; bases not matched to a gene: 3. The germline V gene has CDR1 SGDLS and CDR2 YYNGEE. The CDR3 has 15 residues. The CDR3 nucleotides read TGTGCCAGCAGCGTAGCGGGGGGAGGCAAAAACATTCAGTACTTC. Translating gives CASSVAGGGKNIQYF.

The chain carries TRBV15 and TRBJ1-3; 7 bases are shared with TRBD1. Germline trimming cut 0 bases from V and 0 bases from J; bases unmatched to any gene: 8. The CDR3 has 18 residues. The germline V gene has CDR1 LNHNV and CDR2 YYDKDF (reference sequence). CDR3 sequence (DNA): TGTGCCACCAGCAGAGATCTTTCCAGGGGGGTCTCTGGAAACACCATATATTTT. Amino acid sequence: CATSRDLSRGVSGNTIYF.

V usage is TRBV7-3 and J usage is TRBJ2-3; D not resolved. The V end was cut by 5 bases, the J end by 2 bases, with 8 bases between. The CDR3 has 13 residues. Germline V CDR1 and CDR2: SGHTA, FQGTGA. CDR3 in amino acids: CASSTQSTDTQYF. In DNA, the CDR3 is TGTGCCAGCAGCACCCAGTCCACAGATACGCAGTATTTT.

The V call is TRBV9, the J call TRBJ1-1; D might be TRBD1 (5 bases). Germline-derived CDR1 and CDR2 are SGDLS and YYNGEE. The CDR3 covers 12 residues. Deletions cut 0 bases from V and 12 bases from J, with 12 bases between. The CDR3 bases are TGTGCCAGCAGCGTAGTATCAGGGTATCCTTTCTTT. Protein sequence: CASSVVSGYPFF.

The chain combines TRBV6-5 with TRBJ1-4, with unresolved D. Germline V gives CDR1 MNHEY, CDR2 SVGAGI. V dropped 7 bases and J dropped 7 bases, with 13 bases sitting between them. The CDR3 loop spans 13 amino acids. CDR3 loop: CASKRRVGEKLFF. In DNA, the CDR3 is TGTGCCAGCAAGAGGAGGGTCGGTGAAAAACTGTTTTTT.

The chain recombines TRBV18 with TRBJ1-4; no definite D call. CDR1 and CDR2 from the germline V gene are KGHSH and LQKENI. Between the trimmed V and J ends, which lost 0 bases and 8 bases, there was a span of 13 bases. This CDR3 is built from 15 residues. CDR3 coding DNA: TGTGCCAGCTCACCACCGGCCGGGTTCGAGGAAAAACTGTTTTTT. Translating it yields CASSPPAGFEEKLFF.

The V gene is TRBV27, the J gene TRBJ1-5; TRBD1 might be the D (6 bases). The germline gives CDR1 MNHEY, CDR2 SMNVEV (reference sequence). This CDR3 comprises 13 residues. The germline V and J ends were trimmed by 7 bases and 0 bases, with 7 bases remaining between them. CDR3 coding DNA: TGTGCCAGCATAGGGGGTAGCAATCAGCCCCAGCATTTT. Encoded protein: CASIGGSNQPQHF.

In this sample, this clone turned up once. The rearrangement joins TRBV5-1 to TRBJ2-2; the D is unclear. Germline CDR1 reads SGHRS; CDR2 reads YFSETQ. This CDR3 region has 14 residues. The V end lost 0 bases, the J end lost 3 bases, and 6 bases lay between the germline ends. CDR3: CASSLGSDTGELFF. The CDR3 DNA reads TGCGCCAGCAGCTTGGGATCGGACACCGGGGAGCTGTTTTTT.

This sequence joins TRBV10-3 and TRBJ1-6; maybe TRBD1 (6 bases). Germline V lookup: CDR1 ENHRY, CDR2 SYGVKD. The ends were cut back, 10 bases at V and 6 bases at J, with 25 bases in the middle. This CDR3 contains 17 residues. CDR3 bases: TGTGCCACCACCAACCGGCCAGGGGAGTCTTCTAATTCACCCCTCCACTTT. Its translation is CATTNRPGESSNSPLHF.

The chain combines TRBV30 with TRBJ1-2; a possible D gene is TRBD1 (5 bases). This CDR3 has 15 residues. CDR1 and CDR2 (germline): GTSNPN, SVGIG (reference sequence). Trimming shortened V by 1 base and J by 7 bases, and 19 bases separated the two germline ends. CDR3 protein: CAWSDLRRGPGGYTF. Here the CDR3 DNA reads TGTGCCTGGAGTGACCTCCGGCGGGGCCCAGGTGGCTACACCTTC.

V is TRBV14 and J is TRBJ2-7; weak D call: TRBD2 (6 bases). The CDR3 is 12 amino acids. V lost 4 bases, J lost 12 bases, and 16 bases lay in between. The V gene's germline CDR1 is SGHDN and CDR2 FVKESK. CDR3 bases: TGTGCCAGCAGCCCAATCCGGGGACTTACGTACTTC. Translating it yields CASSPIRGLTYF.

This clone was observed a single time. The chain combines TRBV2 with TRBJ2-5; 14 bases are a match to TRBD2. Trimming at V came to 6 bases and at J to 4 bases, leaving 13 bases not matched to a gene. Germline V lookup: CDR1 SNHLY, CDR2 FYNNEI. CDR3 length: 18 residues. The CDR3 region is CASSEPTSGRALGETQYF. The CDR3 DNA is TGTGCCAGCAGCGAACCGACTAGCGGGAGGGCCCTTGGAGAGACCCAGTACTTC.

This clone is a singleton in its sample. This chain uses TRBV10-3 with TRBJ1-2; D might be TRBD1 (6 bases). V was cut by 3 bases and J by 3 bases, with 8 bases left in between. Germline CDR1 ENHRY, CDR2 SYGVKD. The CDR3 runs 13 residues. CDR3 DNA: TGTGCCATCAGTGAAAGACAGGACTATGGCTACACCTTC. It yields the protein CAISERQDYGYTF.

The chain carries TRBV9 and TRBJ1-3; 7 nucleotides agree with TRBD1. CDR3 length: 16 residues. Unmatched junction bases numbered 11, after V lost 4 bases and J lost 4 bases. Germline V gene sequence: CDR1 SGDLS, CDR2 YYNGEE. In DNA form, the CDR3 reads TGTGCCAGCAGCCCCCGCACAGGGGAAGGCGGAAACACCATATATTTT. This codes for CASSPRTGEGGNTIYF.

The V call is TRBV19, the J call TRBJ1-4; D remains unclear. The germline CDR1 and CDR2 sequences are LNHDA and SQIVND (reference sequence). CDR3 length equals 15 residues. The V gene lost 4 bases and the J gene lost 0 bases, with 9 bases spanning the gap. The CDR3 sequence: CASSSTGTTNEKLFF. CDR3 bases: TGTGCCAGTAGTAGCACCGGGACAACTAATGAAAAACTGTTTTTT.

This chain uses TRBV4-3 with TRBJ1-3; TRBD1 might be the D (6 bases). The V gene's germline CDR1 is LGHNA and CDR2 YSLEER. The V gene lost 4 bases and the J gene lost 4 bases, with 17 bases spanning the gap. This CDR3 comprises 16 residues. The CDR3 DNA is TGCGCCAGCAGCCTCCTGAAACAGGGTTACGGAAACACCATATATTTT. This sequence encodes CASSLLKQGYGNTIYF.

The genes are TRBV27 and TRBJ1-4, with 10 nucleotides matching TRBD1. V lost 5 bases to trimming and J lost 6 bases; unmatched junction nucleotides: 6. Germline V lookup: CDR1 MNHEY, CDR2 SMNVEV (reference sequence). The CDR3 length is 15 residues. CDR3 protein: CASSLRTGGHEKLFF. The CDR3 coding sequence is TGTGCCAGCAGTCTCCGGACAGGGGGGCATGAAAAACTGTTTTTT.

V is TRBV3-1 (or the pseudogene TRBV3-2) and J is TRBJ2-2; D uncertain. CDR1 and CDR2 (germline): LGHDT, YNNKEL (reference sequence). The CDR3 totals 11 residues. Trimming removed 1 base at V and 8 bases at J, with 2 bases between. DNA for the CDR3: TGTGCCAGCAGCCAAGCGGGGGAGCTGTTTTTT. It translates to CASSQAGELFF.

This chain joins TRBV21-1 and TRBJ2-1; the table's TRBD2 call for D was not verified on the DNA. TRBV21-1 is a listed pseudogene. The CDR3 is 15 amino acids. CDR3 residues: CARGNGVGPYNEQFF. The CDR3 DNA sequence: TGTGCCAGGGGGAACGGGGTAGGCCCCTACAATGAGCAGTTCTTC.

V usage is TRBV7-2 and J usage is TRBJ2-7; tentatively, D is TRBD1 (5 bases). Germline V gene lookup returns CDR1 SGHTA and CDR2 FQGNSA. V shed 4 bases and J shed 6 bases, with 13 bases lying between them. The CDR3 totals 13 residues. The CDR3: CASSSFQGPEQYF. In DNA form, the CDR3 reads TGTGCCAGCAGCTCATTCCAGGGTCCCGAGCAGTACTTC.

CDR3 in DNA: TGTGCCAGCTCCACCGGCGGCGGTAGCAATCAGCCCCAGCATTTT. Translating gives CASSTGGGSNQPQHF. The V and J genes are TRBV18 and TRBJ1-5; no reliable D call. Trimming cost V 6 bases and J 0 bases, with 12 bases left between them. CDR3 size: 15 residues. Per germline, CDR1 KGHSH and CDR2 LQKENI.

The chain carries TRBV5-1 and TRBJ1-4, with TRBD1 identical over 11 bases. Germline lookup yields CDR1 SGHRS and CDR2 YFSETQ. CDR3 length equals 16 residues. V lost 1 base to trimming and J lost 6 bases; unmatched junction nucleotides: 5. The CDR3 region is CASSLTAGQGDEKLFF. In DNA, the CDR3 is TGCGCCAGCAGCTTGACAGCGGGACAGGGGGATGAAAAACTGTTTTTT.

V and J are TRBV4-1 and TRBJ2-1; D is ambiguous. Trimming pared 0 bases from V and 4 bases from J, leaving 13 bases between. The length of the CDR3 is 16 residues. The germline V gene has CDR1 MGHRA and CDR2 YSYEKL. CDR3 sequence: CASSQDRLATYNEQFF. CDR3 bases: TGCGCCAGCAGCCAAGATAGGTTAGCCACATACAATGAGCAGTTCTTC.

This clone was picked up a small number of times. The chain carries TRBV5-8 and TRBJ1-6; TRBD1 matches at 10 bases. The V and J ends lost 0 bases and 0 bases, in that order; junction bases with no gene match: 0. From germline, CDR1 is SGHTS and CDR2 YDEGEE. This CDR3 is 17 amino acids long. In nucleotides, the CDR3 is TGTGCCAGCAGCTTGGGGACAGGGGGCTCCTATAATTCACCCCTCCACTTT. It specifies CASSLGTGGSYNSPLHF.